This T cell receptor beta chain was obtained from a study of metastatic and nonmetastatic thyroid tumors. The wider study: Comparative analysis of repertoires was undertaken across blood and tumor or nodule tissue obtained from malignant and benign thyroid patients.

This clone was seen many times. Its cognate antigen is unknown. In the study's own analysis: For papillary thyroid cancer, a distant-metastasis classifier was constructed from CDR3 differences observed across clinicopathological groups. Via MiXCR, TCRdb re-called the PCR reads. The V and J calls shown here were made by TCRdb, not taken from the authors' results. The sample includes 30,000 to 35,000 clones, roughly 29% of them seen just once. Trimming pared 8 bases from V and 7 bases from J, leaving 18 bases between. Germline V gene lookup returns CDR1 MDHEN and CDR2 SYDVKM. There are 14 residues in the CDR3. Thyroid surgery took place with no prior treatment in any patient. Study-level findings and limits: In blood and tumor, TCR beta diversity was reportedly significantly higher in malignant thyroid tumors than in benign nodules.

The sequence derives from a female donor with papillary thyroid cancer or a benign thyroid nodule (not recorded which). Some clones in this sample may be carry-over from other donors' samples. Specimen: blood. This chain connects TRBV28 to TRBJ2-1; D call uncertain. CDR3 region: CASSLTGSTNEQFF. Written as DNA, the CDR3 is TGTGCCAGCTCTCTGACCGGGTCTACAAATGAGCAGTTCTTC.